The rows below give T cell receptor beta chains drawn from one sample of a study of radiation and T cells in renal cell carcinoma. TCRdb's table, derived via immunoSEQ multiplex PCR, lists solely in-frame clones and lacks some. This sample has about 58,000 clones; roughly 79% occur once, and the top ten carry approximately 7%. Sequenced here: blood, sampled from a patient whose treatment included radiotherapy and nephrectomy. The source is a man aged 60 to 69 with renal cell carcinoma. The CDR3 runs from the conserved cysteine through the conserved F or W. Each record gives: CDR3 length, V gene, J gene, D gene, clone size, CDR3 protein, CDR3 DNA. The D gene is left open where the match is weak. A row's size may be missing; if present it is once, few, many or a size class.

CDR3 length: 15; V gene: TRBV7-9; J gene: TRBJ2-7; D gene: TRBD2; clone size: NA; CDR3 protein: CASSTGLASYAEQYF; CDR3 DNA: TGTGCCAGCAGCACGGGACTAGCGTCCTACGCCGAGCAGTACTTC
CDR3 length: 16; V gene: TRBV7-2; J gene: TRBJ2-4; D gene: NA; clone size: NA; CDR3 protein: CASSLVSQGIKNIQYF; CDR3 DNA: TGTGCCAGCAGCTTAGTCTCCCAGGGCATCAAAAACATTCAGTACTTC
CDR3 length: 13; V gene: TRBV30; J gene: TRBJ1-1; D gene: TRBD1; clone size: NA; CDR3 protein: CAWSRGQVAKAFF; CDR3 DNA: TGTGCCTGGAGTCGGGGACAGGTGGCTAAAGCTTTCTTT
CDR3 length: 15; V gene: TRBV28; J gene: TRBJ2-1; D gene: TRBD2; clone size: NA; CDR3 protein: CASSPTSGGYNEQFF; CDR3 DNA: TGTGCCAGCAGTCCAACTAGCGGAGGGTACAATGAGCAGTTCTTC
CDR3 length: 15; V gene: TRBV19; J gene: TRBJ1-3; D gene: TRBD1; clone size: NA; CDR3 protein: CASSPLTGSGNTIYF; CDR3 DNA: TGTGCCAGTAGTCCCCTGACAGGGTCTGGAAACACCATATATTTT
CDR3 length: 14; V gene: TRBV5-5; J gene: TRBJ1-5; D gene: NA; clone size: NA; CDR3 protein: CASTELEQLPPQHF; CDR3 DNA: TGTGCCAGCACTGAACTGGAGCAGCTTCCGCCCCAGCATTTT
CDR3 length: 16; V gene: TRBV29-1; J gene: TRBJ2-1; D gene: NA; clone size: NA; CDR3 protein: CSVEDPRQGLYNEQFF; CDR3 DNA: TGCAGCGTTGAAGACCCTCGGCAGGGACTTTACAATGAGCAGTTCTTC
CDR3 length: 14; V gene: TRBV2; J gene: TRBJ2-3; D gene: NA; clone size: NA; CDR3 protein: CASRESGGTDTQYF; CDR3 DNA: TGTGCCAGCAGGGAGAGCGGAGGCACAGATACGCAGTATTTT
CDR3 length: 16; V gene: TRBV5-1; J gene: TRBJ2-5; D gene: TRBD2; clone size: NA; CDR3 protein: CASSLGTSGIQETQYF; CDR3 DNA: TGCGCCAGCAGCTTGGGGACTAGCGGCATACAAGAGACCCAGTACTTC
CDR3 length: 15; V gene: TRBV18; J gene: TRBJ2-1; D gene: TRBD1; clone size: few; CDR3 protein: CASSAWTGPYNEQFF; CDR3 DNA: TGTGCCAGCTCAGCTTGGACAGGGCCCTACAATGAGCAGTTCTTC
CDR3 length: 13; V gene: TRBV29-1; J gene: TRBJ1-5; D gene: NA; clone size: NA; CDR3 protein: CSVASREDQPQHF; CDR3 DNA: TGCAGCGTTGCTTCCAGGGAAGATCAGCCCCAGCATTTT
CDR3 length: 12; V gene: TRBV6-1; J gene: TRBJ1-4; D gene: NA; clone size: NA; CDR3 protein: CAFRWPDEKLFF; CDR3 DNA: TGTGCCTTCCGGTGGCCCGATGAAAAACTGTTTTTT
CDR3 length: 17; V gene: TRBV18; J gene: TRBJ2-4; D gene: TRBD2; clone size: NA; CDR3 protein: CASSPEGGDPTKNIQYF; CDR3 DNA: TGTGCCAGCTCACCCGAGGGAGGGGACCCAACCAAAAACATTCAGTACTTC
CDR3 length: 15; V gene: TRBV27; J gene: TRBJ2-7; D gene: TRBD1; clone size: medium-sized; CDR3 protein: CASSQGQGPTYEQYF; CDR3 DNA: TGTGCCAGCAGCCAAGGACAGGGGCCAACCTACGAGCAGTACTTC
CDR3 length: 14; V gene: TRBV7-2; J gene: TRBJ2-3; D gene: NA; clone size: NA; CDR3 protein: CASSLVFESDTQYF; CDR3 DNA: TGTGCCAGCAGCTTAGTTTTCGAATCAGATACGCAGTATTTT
CDR3 length: 15; V gene: TRBV7-2; J gene: TRBJ2-7; D gene: TRBD2; clone size: few; CDR3 protein: CASSLEPGGAYEQYF; CDR3 DNA: TGTGCCAGCAGCTTAGAACCGGGGGGGGCCTACGAGCAGTACTTC
CDR3 length: 13; V gene: TRBV27; J gene: TRBJ1-5; D gene: TRBD1; clone size: NA; CDR3 protein: CASSFDRVQPQHF; CDR3 DNA: TGTGCCAGCAGCTTCGACAGGGTTCAGCCCCAGCATTTT
CDR3 length: 14; V gene: TRBV7-9; J gene: TRBJ1-1; D gene: NA; clone size: NA; CDR3 protein: CASSFTGLNTEAFF; CDR3 DNA: TGTGCCAGCAGCTTTACAGGTTTGAACACTGAAGCTTTCTTT
CDR3 length: 18; V gene: TRBV15; J gene: TRBJ1-1; D gene: NA; clone size: NA; CDR3 protein: CATSRVLSWRGLNTEAFF; CDR3 DNA: TGTGCCACCAGCAGAGTGTTGTCTTGGAGGGGGTTGAACACTGAAGCTTTCTTT
CDR3 length: 14; V gene: TRBV27; J gene: TRBJ2-5; D gene: TRBD1; clone size: NA; CDR3 protein: CASSLRTGRETQYF; CDR3 DNA: TGTGCCAGCAGTCTCAGGACAGGGAGGGAGACCCAGTACTTC
CDR3 length: 13; V gene: TRBV30; J gene: TRBJ1-4; D gene: NA; clone size: once; CDR3 protein: CAWRTGTNEKLFF; CDR3 DNA: TGTGCCTGGAGGACGGGGACGAATGAAAAACTGTTTTTT
CDR3 length: 11; V gene: TRBV6-5; J gene: TRBJ1-2; D gene: NA; clone size: NA; CDR3 protein: CASSPMEGYTF; CDR3 DNA: TGTGCCAGCAGCCCCATGGAAGGCTACACCTTC
CDR3 length: 13; V gene: TRBV7-6; J gene: TRBJ2-7; D gene: TRBD1; clone size: NA; CDR3 protein: CASSFPGQGRFYF; CDR3 DNA: TGTGCCAGCAGCTTCCCGGGACAGGGGAGGTTTTACTTC
CDR3 length: 14; V gene: TRBV29-1; J gene: TRBJ2-5; D gene: TRBD1; clone size: NA; CDR3 protein: CSVKDRITQETQYF; CDR3 DNA: TGCAGCGTTAAGGACAGGATAACTCAAGAGACCCAGTACTTC
CDR3 length: 13; V gene: TRBV10-1; J gene: TRBJ1-4; D gene: TRBD1; clone size: NA; CDR3 protein: CASNDRVGGKLFF; CDR3 DNA: TGCGCCAGCAACGACAGGGTAGGAGGAAAACTGTTTTTT
CDR3 length: 15; V gene: TRBV5-1; J gene: TRBJ1-1; D gene: NA; clone size: few; CDR3 protein: CASSLAGIAGTEAFF; CDR3 DNA: TGCGCCAGCAGCTTGGCCGGGATCGCCGGGACTGAAGCTTTCTTT
CDR3 length: 15; V gene: TRBV27; J gene: TRBJ1-1; D gene: NA; clone size: NA; CDR3 protein: CASSLFPDRNTEAFF; CDR3 DNA: TGTGCCAGCAGTTTATTCCCGGACAGGAACACTGAAGCTTTCTTT
CDR3 length: 16; V gene: TRBV11-3; J gene: TRBJ2-1; D gene: TRBD1; clone size: NA; CDR3 protein: CASSLRQGAPYNEQFF; CDR3 DNA: TGTGCCAGCAGCCTTCGACAGGGGGCCCCCTACAATGAGCAGTTCTTC
CDR3 length: 14; V gene: TRBV5-1; J gene: TRBJ2-5; D gene: NA; clone size: NA; CDR3 protein: CASSLGIDTPTQYF; CDR3 DNA: TGCGCCAGCAGCTTGGGGATAGACACCCCGACCCAGTACTTC
CDR3 length: 14; V gene: TRBV27; J gene: TRBJ2-2; D gene: NA; clone size: NA; CDR3 protein: CASSWGGGTGELFF; CDR3 DNA: TGTGCCAGCAGTTGGGGTGGAGGGACCGGGGAGCTGTTTTTT
CDR3 length: 15; V gene: TRBV27; J gene: TRBJ2-1; D gene: TRBD2; clone size: NA; CDR3 protein: CASSFGGSGYTEQFF; CDR3 DNA: TGTGCCAGCAGTTTCGGCGGGAGTGGGTACACTGAGCAGTTCTTC
CDR3 length: 15; V gene: TRBV5-1; J gene: TRBJ2-2; D gene: NA; clone size: once; CDR3 protein: CASRDGTGNTGELFF; CDR3 DNA: TGCGCCAGCAGGGACGGGACGGGGAACACCGGGGAGCTGTTTTTT
CDR3 length: 17; V gene: TRBV27; J gene: TRBJ2-7; D gene: NA; clone size: once; CDR3 protein: CASSFVSPVAGSYEQYF; CDR3 DNA: TGTGCCAGCAGTTTTGTATCTCCCGTCGCAGGTTCGTACGAGCAGTACTTC
CDR3 length: 15; V gene: TRBV30; J gene: TRBJ1-1; D gene: TRBD1; clone size: NA; CDR3 protein: CAWRWQGVMNTEAFF; CDR3 DNA: TGTGCCTGGAGGTGGCAGGGGGTCATGAACACTGAAGCTTTCTTT
CDR3 length: 14; V gene: TRBV11-2; J gene: TRBJ1-4; D gene: TRBD1; clone size: NA; CDR3 protein: CASSLRGTNEKLFF; CDR3 DNA: TGTGCCAGCAGCCTCAGGGGGACTAATGAAAAACTGTTTTTT
CDR3 length: 13; V gene: TRBV21-1; J gene: TRBJ1-2; D gene: NA; clone size: few; CDR3 protein: CASSKPAQRGYTF; CDR3 DNA: TGTGCCAGCAGCAAGCCCGCCCAGAGAGGCTACACCTTC
CDR3 length: 13; V gene: TRBV9; J gene: TRBJ1-4; D gene: NA; clone size: NA; CDR3 protein: CASSVATDEKLFF; CDR3 DNA: TGTGCCAGCAGCGTAGCTACTGATGAAAAACTGTTTTTT
CDR3 length: 14; V gene: TRBV19; J gene: TRBJ2-6; D gene: NA; clone size: NA; CDR3 protein: CASSGNAGANVLTF; CDR3 DNA: TGTGCCAGTAGTGGAAACGCTGGGGCCAACGTCCTGACTTTC
CDR3 length: 15; V gene: TRBV7-8; J gene: TRBJ1-5; D gene: NA; clone size: NA; CDR3 protein: CASSLGGSSNQPQHF; CDR3 DNA: TGTGCCAGCAGCTTAGGGGGCAGTAGCAATCAGCCCCAGCATTTT
CDR3 length: 16; V gene: TRBV7-2; J gene: TRBJ2-1; D gene: NA; clone size: NA; CDR3 protein: CASSLAGGDSYNEQFF; CDR3 DNA: TGTGCCAGCAGCTTAGCGGGGGGCGACTCCTACAATGAGCAGTTCTTC
CDR3 length: 15; V gene: TRBV10-3; J gene: TRBJ1-1; D gene: NA; clone size: few; CDR3 protein: CAISVLVVTNTEAFF; CDR3 DNA: TGTGCCATCAGTGTCCTTGTAGTCACGAACACTGAAGCTTTCTTT
CDR3 length: 14; V gene: TRBV25-1; J gene: TRBJ2-2; D gene: NA; clone size: NA; CDR3 protein: CAHRSQGNTGELFF; CDR3 DNA: TGTGCTCACCGTAGTCAGGGGAACACCGGGGAGCTGTTTTTT
CDR3 length: 14; V gene: TRBV9; J gene: TRBJ1-1; D gene: NA; clone size: NA; CDR3 protein: CASSVFGEVTEAFF; CDR3 DNA: TGTGCCAGCAGCGTATTCGGTGAGGTTACTGAAGCTTTCTTT
CDR3 length: 15; V gene: TRBV13; J gene: TRBJ1-1; D gene: NA; clone size: NA; CDR3 protein: CASSTTTSRGPEAFF; CDR3 DNA: TGTGCCAGCAGCACCACGACTTCCCGGGGGCCTGAAGCTTTCTTT
CDR3 length: 14; V gene: TRBV6-5; J gene: TRBJ1-6; D gene: TRBD1; clone size: NA; CDR3 protein: CASSRDRGNSPLHF; CDR3 DNA: TGTGCCAGCAGTCGGGACAGGGGTAACTCACCCCTCCACTTT
CDR3 length: 17; V gene: TRBV4-3; J gene: TRBJ2-2; D gene: NA; clone size: NA; CDR3 protein: CASSQESATVGTGELFF; CDR3 DNA: TGCGCCAGCAGCCAAGAGAGTGCGACAGTCGGCACCGGGGAGCTGTTTTTT